This T cell receptor beta chain was documented in a study of CD8+CD57+ T cells in acquired aplastic anemia. Study background: DNA recovered from sorted CD4+ and CD8+ cells had a mean of approximately 3 ug.

It was patients with CD8+CD57+ cell expansion by flow cytometry who were chosen for sequencing. Prior therapy had not been administered to any patient at the time of blood sampling. Trimming pared 0 bases from V and 11 bases from J, leaving 20 bases between. Germline V gene data show CDR1 as LGHNA and CDR2 as YNFKEQ. The CDR3 loop spans 17 amino acids. The study profiled TCR beta VDJ and CDR3 using genomic DNA as template. MiXCR, applied by TCRdb to the reads, yields one record per CDR3 protein. This table holds about 470,000 distinct CDR3 sequences, over 25% found once. Points on this clonotype: What it binds is unknown.

Broader study findings: The study identified roughly 29 CD8+ CDR3 sequences shared by patients and controls.

This TCR derives from a human donor with aplastic anemia. V gene TRBV4-2 combines with J gene TRBJ1-6; TRBD1 might be the D (5 bases). Material: sorted CD4+, CD8+, or CD8+CD57+ T cells (not recorded which) from PBMCs. The CDR3 DNA is TGTGCCAGCAGCCAAGAAGGTTGGGGGTTCAACAATCCACCCCTCCACTTT. Protein product: CASSQEGWGFNNPPLHF.